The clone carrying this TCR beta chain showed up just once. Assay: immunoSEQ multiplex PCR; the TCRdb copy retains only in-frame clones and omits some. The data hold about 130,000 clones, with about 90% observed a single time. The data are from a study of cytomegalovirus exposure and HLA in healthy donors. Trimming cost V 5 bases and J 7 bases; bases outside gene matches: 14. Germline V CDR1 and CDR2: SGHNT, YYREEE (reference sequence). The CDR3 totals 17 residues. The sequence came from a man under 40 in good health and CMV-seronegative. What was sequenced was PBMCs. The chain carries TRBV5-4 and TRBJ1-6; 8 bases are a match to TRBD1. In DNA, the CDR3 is TGTGCCAGCAGTTCCAGCTCAGGGGGCGTAGTCAATTCACCCCTCCACTTT. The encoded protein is CASSSSSGGVVNSPLHF.